Shown below are 21 T cell receptor beta chains from a single sample sequenced in a study of T cell repertoires in cytomegalovirus infection. In TCRdb, the reads were re-called with MiXCR into one record per CDR3 protein. The sample includes a few hundred thousand distinct CDR3 sequences, over 15% of them seen just once. The sequenced material came from CD8+ T cells from PBMCs. These receptors came from a human donor in good health (CMV status not recorded). Some clones in this sample may be carry-over from other donors' samples.

The table lists this clonotype with many counts. The rearrangement joins TRBV7-2 to TRBJ1-2; unclear D gene. The CDR3 length is 12 residues. Germline CDR1 is SGHTA and CDR2 is FQGNSA. Trimming stripped 3 bases from V and 3 bases from J, with 5 bases between. CDR3: CASSFTDYGYTF. CDR3 DNA sequence: TGTGCCAGCAGCTTTACCGACTATGGCTACACCTTC.

This clonotype was picked up a small number of times. The chain is built from TRBV12-3 or TRBV12-4 and TRBJ2-1, with 11 bases matching TRBD1. Trimming took 6 bases from V and 8 from J; bases not matched to a gene: 12. This CDR3 has 16 residues. CDR3 loop: CASSPGQGAKVDEQFF. The DNA of the CDR3 is TGTGCCAGCAGCCCCGGACAGGGGGCAAAGGTTGATGAGCAGTTCTTC.

The chain carries TRBV27 and TRBJ2-1; no reliable D call. V was pared by 3 bases and J by 10 bases, with 10 bases between. Germline V gene data show CDR1 as MNHEY and CDR2 as SMNVEV (reference sequence). CDR3 length: 12 amino acids. The CDR3 loop is CASSFYGREQFF. The CDR3 nucleotides are TGTGCCAGCAGTTTCTACGGACGGGAGCAGTTCTTC.

Details on this clonotype: Mismatch with germline at one junction end may stem from a read error. The DNA of the CDR3 is TGCAGTGCTAGACAGGGGAAGCGTGGAAACTCCATATATTTT. Translation gives CSARQGKRGNSIYF. This chain uses TRBV20-1 with TRBJ1-3; D possibly corresponds to TRBD1 (6 bases). Germline CDR1 reads DFQATT; CDR2 reads SNEGSKA (reference sequence). The CDR3 consists of 14 residues.

This clonotype was found many times. This chain connects TRBV5-6 to TRBJ1-1; D ambiguous. The V gene's germline CDR1 is SGHDT and CDR2 YYEEEE. The CDR3 covers 12 residues. V lost 4 bases and J 5 bases, leaving 9 bases between the germline ends. DNA for the CDR3: TGTGCCAGCAGCGGGTGGGGTACTGAAGCTTTCTTT. Translating gives CASSGWGTEAFF.

This clonotype was seen a handful of times. The chain employs TRBV6-6 and TRBJ2-7; the D call may be TRBD1 or TRBD2 (5 bases each). CDR3 length equals 15 residues. CDR1 is MNHNY, CDR2 SVGAGI, per germline (reference sequence). The V gene lost 0 bases and the J gene lost 0 bases, with 9 bases spanning the gap. CDR3: CASSYSPGSSYEQYF. As DNA, the CDR3 is TGTGCCAGCAGTTACTCGCCAGGGAGCTCCTACGAGCAGTACTTC.

A word on this clonotype: One junction end disagrees with the germline gene, perhaps due to a read error. The rearrangement uses TRBV7-6 and TRBJ2-7; D is perhaps TRBD1 or TRBD2 (5 bases each). Germline V gene sequence: CDR1 SGHVS, CDR2 FNYEAQ. The CDR3 extends over 15 amino acids. Written as DNA, the CDR3 is TGTGCCAGCAGCCCAGCGGACGGACAATACTACGGGCAGTACTTC. This encodes CASSPADGQYYGQYF.

This clonotype has just a few counts. The rearrangement links TRBV11-2 to TRBJ2-1, with 8 bases aligning to TRBD2. The germline V gene encodes CDR1 SGHAT and CDR2 FQNNGV. Germline trimming cut 5 bases from V and 8 bases from J; bases unmatched to any gene: 14. The CDR3 spans 16 residues. The CDR3 DNA reads TGTGCCAGCAGCCGCGGGGGGCTAGGTGTGTTCGATGAGCAGTTCTTC. This codes for CASSRGGLGVFDEQFF.

This clonotype was found many times. The chain has TRBV7-9 and TRBJ2-7; the D gene is possibly TRBD2 (7 bases). The germline V and J ends were trimmed by 6 bases and 2 bases, with 11 bases remaining between them. Germline CDR1 is SEHNR and CDR2 is FQNEAQ (reference sequence). CDR3 length: 13 residues. CDR3 in amino acids: CASRGGGTYEQYF. The CDR3 region has the DNA TGTGCCAGCAGAGGGGGGGGGACCTACGAGCAGTACTTC.

This clonotype occurred a few times. V usage is TRBV6-4 and J usage is TRBJ2-1; TRBD2 agrees at 11 bases. This CDR3 is built from 16 residues. V dropped 2 bases and J dropped 8; count of bases not matched to a gene: 8. CDR1 MRHNA and CDR2 SNTAGT come from the germline V gene. The CDR3, as DNA: TGTGCCAGCAGTGACGGTGGTAGCGGGGGGGATGATGAGCAGTTCTTC. It is translated as CASSDGGSGGDDEQFF.

With respect to this clonotype: This may arise from a read error, as a much more abundant clone is one base away. The conserved final phenylalanine or tryptophan is absent from the CDR3, which likely points to a read error. The chain couples TRBV4-3 to TRBJ2-1; 8 bases agree with TRBD2. Germline assignment: CDR1 LGHNA and CDR2 YSLEER. This CDR3 is 15 amino acids long. V was clipped by 4 bases and J by 4 bases; unmatched bases: 6. The CDR3 nucleotides read TGCGCCAGCAGCCGCGGGACTAGTGCATACAATGAGCAGTTCTTA. This translates into CASSRGTSAYNEQFL.

J is TRBJ1-2 and V is TRBV12-3 or TRBV12-4, with D unclear. Trimming pared 6 bases from V and 6 bases from J, leaving 8 bases between. The CDR3 has 11 residues. Here the CDR3 DNA reads TGTGCCAGCAGCTACGCCGATGGCTACACCTTC. Protein: CASSYADGYTF.

V usage is TRBV28 and J usage is TRBJ2-3, with 9 positions matching TRBD1. Germline V gives CDR1 MDHEN, CDR2 SYDVKM. With V trimmed by 7 bases and J by 1 base, 9 bases remained unmatched. This CDR3 region has 16 residues. The CDR3 protein is CASNHGQGKGTDTQYF. The CDR3, as DNA: TGTGCCAGCAACCATGGACAGGGGAAAGGCACAGATACGCAGTATTTT. Filled out from reference TRBV28 and TRBJ2-3, the complete variable domain reads DVKVTQSSRYLVKRTGEKVFLECVQDMDHENMFWYRQDPGLGLRLIYFSYDVKMKEKGDIPEGYSVSREKKERFSLILESASTNQTSMYLCASNHGQGKGTDTQYFGPGTRLTVL.

This clonotype has only a few counts. This chain joins TRBV27 and TRBJ1-1, with D uncertain. CDR1 is MNHEY, CDR2 SMNVEV, per germline (reference sequence). The CDR3 runs to 16 residues. V lost 5 bases, J lost 0 bases, and 16 bases lay in between. The chain's CDR3 is CASSRNFGMMNTEAFF. DNA of the CDR3: TGTGCCAGCAGTCGCAATTTTGGAATGATGAACACTGAAGCTTTCTTT.

CDR3 nucleotides: TGCAGCGTTGACGAAAGGGGGGTGAACACCGGGGAGCTGTTTTTT. Protein sequence: CSVDERGVNTGELFF. This chain links TRBV29-1 with TRBJ2-2; D could derive from TRBD1 or TRBD2 (6 bases each). V was pared by 3 bases and J by 1 base, with 12 bases between. The CDR3 spans 15 residues. Germline V gene lookup returns CDR1 SQVTM and CDR2 ANQGSEA.

The genes are TRBV14 and TRBJ1-4, with D hard to call. The CDR3 is 19 amino acids. The germline CDR1 and CDR2 sequences are SGHDN and FVKESK. Trimming shortened V by 0 bases and J by 0 bases, and 17 bases separated the two germline ends. The DNA of the CDR3 is TGTGCCAGCAGCCAAGATCGAAGAATCTCTCATGCAACTAATGAAAAACTGTTTTTT. Amino acids: CASSQDRRISHATNEKLFF.

The chain recombines TRBV19 with TRBJ2-2, with 10 bases identical to TRBD1. The trim removed 11 bases at V and 5 bases at J, leaving 11 bases unmatched. This CDR3 region has 15 residues. From germline, CDR1 is LNHDA and CDR2 SQIVND (reference sequence). The CDR3 region is CACTSGTGVTGELFF. CDR3 DNA: TGTGCCTGTACCTCCGGGACAGGGGTGACCGGGGAGCTGTTTTTT.

This clonotype was detected ten times or more. The genes are TRBV28 and TRBJ2-7; the D gene is possibly TRBD2 (6 bases). This CDR3 is 14 amino acids long. CDR1 is MDHEN, CDR2 SYDVKM, per germline. The ends were cut back, 4 bases at V and 2 bases at J, with 12 bases in the middle. The CDR3 DNA sequence: TGTGCCAGCAGTTCCCCCCGGGGGACCTACGAGCAGTACTTC. This codes for CASSSPRGTYEQYF.

This clonotype has at least ten counts. The chain employs TRBV7-3 and TRBJ2-1; D is unresolved. V was trimmed by 5 bases and J by 3 bases, leaving 11 bases between them. This CDR3 spans 14 amino acids. CDR1 is SGHTA, CDR2 FQGTGA, per germline. The CDR3 region is CASSHGGSYNEQFF. CDR3 DNA sequence: TGTGCCAGCAGCCACGGTGGAAGCTACAATGAGCAGTTCTTC.

This clonotype was detected ten times or more. This sequence joins TRBV12-3 or TRBV12-4 and TRBJ2-7, with D perhaps matching TRBD1 or TRBD2 (5 bases each). V lost 5 bases, J lost 1 base, and 9 bases lay in between. This CDR3 is built from 13 residues. CDR3 sequence: CASSPGPSYEQYF. For the CDR3, the DNA is TGTGCCAGCAGTCCGGGGCCTTCCTACGAGCAGTACTTC.

This clonotype appeared a few times. This chain links TRBV2 with TRBJ2-7; tentative D call: TRBD2 (5 bases). V was clipped by 1 base and J by 2 bases, with 12 bases between them. Germline V lookup: CDR1 SNHLY, CDR2 FYNNEI. The CDR3 sequence is 15 residues long. The CDR3 sequence is CASSEGASRTYEQYF. As DNA, the CDR3 is TGTGCCAGCAGTGAAGGGGCTAGCAGAACCTACGAGCAGTACTTC.